The clone carrying this T cell receptor beta chain was detected ten times or more. The target antigen is unknown. The sample comes from a study of Graves' ophthalmopathy and Graves' hyperthyroidism. Looking at the study overall: The stable label applied to hyperthyroidism with no ophthalmopathy within 18 months of follow-up.

Certain patients, namely those with other autoimmune diseases, uncontrolled infections, pregnancy or lactation, were excluded. The authors amplified TCR beta CDR3 regions, and they did so from RNA transcripts for repertoire sequencing. HTBI primers were employed in first-round RT-PCR, then a second-round multiplex PCR followed. TCRdb independently ran MiXCR on the multiplex PCR reads; one entry per CDR3 protein. The data contain around 520,000 distinct CDR3 sequences, just under 40% of them seen just once; the ten biggest clones take up roughly 4%. The study's findings and limits: Built on 13 signatures, a model told ophthalmopathy apart from stable hyperthyroidism with about 91% sensitivity and roughly 80% specificity. Blood also held most thyroid clonotypes expanded above 0.001 frequency.

V shed 4 bases and J shed 1 base, with 19 bases lying between them. Per germline, CDR1 SGHVS and CDR2 FQNEAQ. CDR3 length equals 17 residues. The gene calls are TRBV7-8 and TRBJ1-1; D is possibly TRBD1 (6 bases). Sequenced sample: peripheral blood or thyroid tissue (not recorded which). The TCR was taken from an adult man with Graves' hyperthyroidism. CDR3: CASSSRITKTGNTEAFF. The CDR3 nucleotides read TGTGCCAGCAGCTCACGAATAACCAAGACAGGGAACACTGAAGCTTTCTTT.